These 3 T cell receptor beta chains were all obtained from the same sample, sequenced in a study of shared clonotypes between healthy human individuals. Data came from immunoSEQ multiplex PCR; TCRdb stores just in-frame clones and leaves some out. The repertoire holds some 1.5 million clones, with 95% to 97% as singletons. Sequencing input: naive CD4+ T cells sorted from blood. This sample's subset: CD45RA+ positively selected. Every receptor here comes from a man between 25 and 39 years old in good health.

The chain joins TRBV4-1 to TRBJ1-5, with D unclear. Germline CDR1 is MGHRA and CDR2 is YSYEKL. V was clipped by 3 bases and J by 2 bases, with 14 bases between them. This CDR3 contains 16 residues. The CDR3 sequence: CASSQPDYGGNQPQHF. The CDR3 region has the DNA TGCGCCAGCAGCCAGCCTGACTACGGGGGCAATCAGCCCCAGCATTTT.

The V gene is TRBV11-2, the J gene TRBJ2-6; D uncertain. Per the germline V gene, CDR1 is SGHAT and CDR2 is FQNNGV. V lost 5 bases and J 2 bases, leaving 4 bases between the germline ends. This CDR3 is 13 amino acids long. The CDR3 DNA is TGTGCCAGCAGCCTCGCTGGGGCCAACGTCCTGACTTTC. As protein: CASSLAGANVLTF.

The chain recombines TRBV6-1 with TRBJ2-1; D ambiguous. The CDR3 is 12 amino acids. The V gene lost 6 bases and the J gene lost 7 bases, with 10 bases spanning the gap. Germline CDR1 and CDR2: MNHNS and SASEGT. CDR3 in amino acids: CASRVGRNEQFF. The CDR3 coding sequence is TGTGCCAGCAGAGTGGGTAGGAATGAGCAGTTCTTC.